A single TCR beta chain is shown here with its context. Clones were sequenced by immunoSEQ multiplex PCR, and TCRdb holds only the in-frame ones, with some missing. The sample comprises some 190,000 clones, 70% to 90% of which are singletons, and over 2.5% rests with the top ten. The data stem from a study of blood T cell repertoires in COVID-19. The CDR3 runs to 13 residues. V lost 3 bases to trimming and J lost 6 bases, with 12 bases between them. Sequencing used peripheral blood. The clonotype comes from a man in his sixties with acute or convalescent COVID-19. This chain uses TRBV12-3 or TRBV12-4 with TRBJ2-7; D not resolved. The CDR3: CASSLGQIAEQYF. The CDR3 nucleotides read TGTGCCAGCAGTTTGGGCCAGATCGCCGAGCAGTACTTC.